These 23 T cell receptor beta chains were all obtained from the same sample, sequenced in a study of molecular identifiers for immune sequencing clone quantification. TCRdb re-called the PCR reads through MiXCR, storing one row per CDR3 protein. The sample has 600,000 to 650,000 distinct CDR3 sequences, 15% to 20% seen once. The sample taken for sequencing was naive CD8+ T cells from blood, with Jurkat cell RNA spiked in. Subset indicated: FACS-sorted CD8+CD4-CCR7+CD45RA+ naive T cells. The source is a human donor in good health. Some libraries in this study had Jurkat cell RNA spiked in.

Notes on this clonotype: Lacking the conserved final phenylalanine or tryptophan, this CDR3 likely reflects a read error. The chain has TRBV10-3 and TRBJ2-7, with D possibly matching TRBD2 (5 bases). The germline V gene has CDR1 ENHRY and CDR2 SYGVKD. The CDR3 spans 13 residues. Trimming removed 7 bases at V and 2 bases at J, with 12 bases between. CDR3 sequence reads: CAIKDDGTYEQYL. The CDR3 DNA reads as TGTGCCATCAAAGACGACGGGACCTACGAGCAGTACCTC.

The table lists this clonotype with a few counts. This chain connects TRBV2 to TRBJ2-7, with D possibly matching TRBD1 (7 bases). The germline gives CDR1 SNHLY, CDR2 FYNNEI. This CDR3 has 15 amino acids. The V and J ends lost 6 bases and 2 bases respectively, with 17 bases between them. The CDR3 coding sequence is TGTGCCAGCAGCGACGGTCAGGGGGGTACCTACGAGCAGTACTTC. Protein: CASSDGQGGTYEQYF.

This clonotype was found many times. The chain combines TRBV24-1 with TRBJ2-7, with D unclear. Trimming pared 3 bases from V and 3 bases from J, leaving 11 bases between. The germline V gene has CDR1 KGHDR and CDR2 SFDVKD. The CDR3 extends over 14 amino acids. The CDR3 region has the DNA TGTGCCACCAGTGATCCCCAACAAGGCTACGAGCAGTACTTC. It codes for CATSDPQQGYEQYF.

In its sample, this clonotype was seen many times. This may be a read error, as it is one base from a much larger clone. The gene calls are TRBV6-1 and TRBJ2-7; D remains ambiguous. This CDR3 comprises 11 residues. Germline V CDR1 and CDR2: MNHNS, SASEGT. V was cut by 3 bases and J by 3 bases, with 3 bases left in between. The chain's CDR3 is CASSDYYEQYF. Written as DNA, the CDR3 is TGTGCCAGCAGTGACTACTACGAGCAGTACTTC.

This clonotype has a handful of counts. The CDR3 region has the DNA TGTGCCAGCAGCCATGGGGGGGGACTTGGAGCTTTCTTT. Amino acids: CASSHGGGLGAFF. V and J are TRBV7-9 and TRBJ1-1; maybe TRBD1 (5 bases). V was shortened by 5 bases and J by 10 bases, with 17 bases between the two germline ends. The CDR3 consists of 13 residues. The germline V gene encodes CDR1 SEHNR and CDR2 FQNEAQ (reference sequence).

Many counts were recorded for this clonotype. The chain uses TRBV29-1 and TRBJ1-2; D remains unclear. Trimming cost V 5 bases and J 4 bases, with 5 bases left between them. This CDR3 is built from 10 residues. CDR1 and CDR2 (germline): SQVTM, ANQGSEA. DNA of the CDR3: TGCAGCGTTTACAGCTATGGCTACACCTTC. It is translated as CSVYSYGYTF. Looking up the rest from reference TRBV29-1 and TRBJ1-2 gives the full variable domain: SAVISQKPSRDICQRGTSLTIQCQVDSQVTMMFWYRQQPGQSLTLIATANQGSEATYESGFVIDKFPISRPNLTFSTLTVSNMSPEDSSIYLCSVYSYGYTFGSGTRLTVV.

The CDR3 sequence: CATSDSLRRNTGELFF. CDR3 DNA: TGTGCCACCAGTGATTCCCTTAGGAGAAACACCGGGGAGCTGTTTTTT. This sequence joins TRBV24-1 and TRBJ2-2, with D hard to call. The V gene's germline CDR1 is KGHDR and CDR2 SFDVKD. The CDR3 spans 16 residues. Trimming pared 2 bases from V and 2 bases from J, leaving 11 bases between.

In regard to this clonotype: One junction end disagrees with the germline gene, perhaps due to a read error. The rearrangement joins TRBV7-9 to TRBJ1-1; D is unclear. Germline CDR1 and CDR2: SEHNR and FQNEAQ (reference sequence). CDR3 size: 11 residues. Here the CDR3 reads CASSLDFEVSF. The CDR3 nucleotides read TGTGCCAGCAGCTTAGACTTTGAAGTTTCCTTT.

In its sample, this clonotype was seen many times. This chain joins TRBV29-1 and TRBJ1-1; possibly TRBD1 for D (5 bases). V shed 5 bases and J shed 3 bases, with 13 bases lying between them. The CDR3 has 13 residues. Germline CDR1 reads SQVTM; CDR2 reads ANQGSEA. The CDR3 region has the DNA TGCAGCGTTATATCAGGGATGGACACTGAAGCTTTCTTT. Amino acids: CSVISGMDTEAFF.

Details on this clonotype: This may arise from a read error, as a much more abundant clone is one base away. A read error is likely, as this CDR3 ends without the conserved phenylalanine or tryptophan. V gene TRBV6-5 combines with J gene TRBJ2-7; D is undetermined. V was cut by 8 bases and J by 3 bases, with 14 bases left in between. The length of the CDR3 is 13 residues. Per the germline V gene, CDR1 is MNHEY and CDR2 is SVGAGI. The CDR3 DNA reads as TGTGCCAGCGGTCTGACACGGAGCTACGAGCAGTACCTC. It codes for CASGLTRSYEQYL.

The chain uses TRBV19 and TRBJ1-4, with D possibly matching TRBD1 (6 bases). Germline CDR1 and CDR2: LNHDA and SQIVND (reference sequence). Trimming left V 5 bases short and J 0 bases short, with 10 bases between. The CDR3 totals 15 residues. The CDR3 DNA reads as TGTGCCAGTAGTTGGGACATCTCAACTAATGAAAAACTGTTTTTT. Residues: CASSWDISTNEKLFF.

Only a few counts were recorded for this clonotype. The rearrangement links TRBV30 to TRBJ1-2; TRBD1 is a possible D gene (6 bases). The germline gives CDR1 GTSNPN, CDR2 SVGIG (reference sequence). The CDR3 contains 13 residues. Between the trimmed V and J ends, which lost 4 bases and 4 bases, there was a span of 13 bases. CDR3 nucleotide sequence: TGTGCCTGGACAGGGGAAAGGGGCTATGGCTACACCTTC. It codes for CAWTGERGYGYTF.

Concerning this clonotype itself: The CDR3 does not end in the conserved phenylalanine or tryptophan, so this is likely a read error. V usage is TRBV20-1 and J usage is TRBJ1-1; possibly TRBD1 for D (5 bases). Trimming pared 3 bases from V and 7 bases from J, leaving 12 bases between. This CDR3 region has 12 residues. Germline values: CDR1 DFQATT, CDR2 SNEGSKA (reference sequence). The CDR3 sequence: CSARSGMGEAFS. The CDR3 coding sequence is TGCAGTGCTAGGTCAGGGATGGGTGAAGCTTTCTCA.

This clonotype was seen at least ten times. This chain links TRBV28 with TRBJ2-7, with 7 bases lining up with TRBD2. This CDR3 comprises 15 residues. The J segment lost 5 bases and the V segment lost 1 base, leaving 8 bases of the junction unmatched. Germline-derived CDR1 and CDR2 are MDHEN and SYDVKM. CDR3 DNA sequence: TGTGCCAGCAGTTTATCAACCTACAGCGGGGACGAGCAGTACTTC. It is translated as CASSLSTYSGDEQYF.

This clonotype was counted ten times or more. The CDR3 is CASSQDSSMNTEAFF. CDR3 coding DNA: TGCGCCAGCAGCCAAGATTCATCGATGAACACTGAAGCTTTCTTT. The rearrangement uses TRBV4-1 and TRBJ1-1, with D hard to call. V lost 0 bases, J lost 0 bases, and 8 bases lay in between. Germline V gives CDR1 MGHRA, CDR2 YSYEKL. The CDR3 extends over 15 amino acids.

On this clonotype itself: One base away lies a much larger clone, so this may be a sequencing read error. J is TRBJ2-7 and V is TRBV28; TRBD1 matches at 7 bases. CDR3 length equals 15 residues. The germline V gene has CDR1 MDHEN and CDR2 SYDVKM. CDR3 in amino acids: CASRIRQGTFDERYF. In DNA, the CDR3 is TGTGCCAGCAGAATACGACAGGGAACCTTCGACGAGCGGTACTTC.

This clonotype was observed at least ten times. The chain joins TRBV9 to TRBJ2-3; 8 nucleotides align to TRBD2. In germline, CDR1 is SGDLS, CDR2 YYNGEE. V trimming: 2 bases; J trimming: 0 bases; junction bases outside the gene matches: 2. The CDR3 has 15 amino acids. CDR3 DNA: TGTGCCAGCAGCGTTAGCGGGACTAGCACAGATACGCAGTATTTT. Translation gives CASSVSGTSTDTQYF.

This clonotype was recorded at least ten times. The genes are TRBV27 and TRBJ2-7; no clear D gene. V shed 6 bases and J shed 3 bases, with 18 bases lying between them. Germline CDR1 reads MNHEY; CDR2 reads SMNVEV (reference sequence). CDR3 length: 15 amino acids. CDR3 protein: CASSPVWTGLYEQYF. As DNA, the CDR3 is TGTGCCAGCAGCCCCGTTTGGACCGGTCTCTACGAGCAGTACTTC.

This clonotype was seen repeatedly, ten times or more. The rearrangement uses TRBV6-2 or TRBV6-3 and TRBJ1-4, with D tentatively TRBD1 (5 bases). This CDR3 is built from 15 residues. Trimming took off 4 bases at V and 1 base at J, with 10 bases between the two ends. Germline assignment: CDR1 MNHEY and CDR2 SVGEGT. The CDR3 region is CASSSGRLTNEKLFF. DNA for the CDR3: TGTGCCAGCAGTTCGGGACGGCTAACTAATGAAAAACTGTTTTTT.

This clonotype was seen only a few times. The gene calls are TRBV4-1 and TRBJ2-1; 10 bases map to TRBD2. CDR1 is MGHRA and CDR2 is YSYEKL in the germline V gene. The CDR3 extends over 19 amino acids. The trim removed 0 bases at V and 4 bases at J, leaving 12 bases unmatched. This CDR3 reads CASSQDEVPGLAIYNEQFF. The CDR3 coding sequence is TGCGCCAGCAGCCAAGATGAGGTCCCGGGACTAGCGATATACAATGAGCAGTTCTTC.

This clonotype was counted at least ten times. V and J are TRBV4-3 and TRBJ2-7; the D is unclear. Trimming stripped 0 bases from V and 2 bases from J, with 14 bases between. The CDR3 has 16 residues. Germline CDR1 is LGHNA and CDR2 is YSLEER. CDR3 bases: TGCGCCAGCAGCCAAGATTGGGCAGGAGATACCTACGAGCAGTACTTC. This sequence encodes CASSQDWAGDTYEQYF.

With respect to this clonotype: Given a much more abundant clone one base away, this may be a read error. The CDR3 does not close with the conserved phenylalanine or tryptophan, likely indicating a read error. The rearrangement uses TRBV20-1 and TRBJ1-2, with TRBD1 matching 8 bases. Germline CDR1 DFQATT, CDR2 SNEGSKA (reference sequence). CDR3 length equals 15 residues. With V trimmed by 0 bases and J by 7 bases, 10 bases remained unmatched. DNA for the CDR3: TGCAGTGCTAGAGACCCGTTGACAGGGGTCGGTGGCTACACCCTC. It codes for CSARDPLTGVGGYTL.

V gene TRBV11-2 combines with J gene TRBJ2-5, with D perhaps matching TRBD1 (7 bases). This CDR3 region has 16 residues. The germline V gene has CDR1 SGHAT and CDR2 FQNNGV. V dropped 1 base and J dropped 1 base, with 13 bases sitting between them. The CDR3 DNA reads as TGTGCCAGCAGCTTAGGACAGGGCGGGATCCAAGAGACCCAGTACTTC. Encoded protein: CASSLGQGGIQETQYF. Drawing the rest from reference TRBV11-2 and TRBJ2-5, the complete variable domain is EAGVAQSPRYKIIEKRQSVAFWCNPISGHATLYWYQQILGQGPKLLIQFQNNGVVDDSQLPKDRFSAERLKGVDSTLKIQPAKLEDSAVYLCASSLGQGGIQETQYFGPGTRLLVL.